A single sample is the source of the 21 T cell receptor beta chains below, sequenced in a study of a mutant IDH1 vaccine in newly diagnosed glioma. Regarding time point: week 11, during vaccination. Alongside topical imiquimod, each dose of vaccine comprised 300 ug of mutant IDH1 20-mer peptide. Generated by immunoSEQ multiplex PCR, the TCRdb table keeps only in-frame clones and is missing some. The table records about 40,000 clones, about 80% of them present only once. Their target antigens are unknown. Sequencing was performed on peripheral blood mononuclear cells (PBMCs), taken from a glioma patient whose treatment included an IDH1 peptide vaccine. The receptors shown here come from a woman in her twenties or thirties with glioma. Some clones in this sample may be carry-over from other donors' samples.

The V call is TRBV19, the J call TRBJ2-7; D not resolved. The ends were cut back, 3 bases at V and 3 bases at J, with 9 bases in the middle. From germline, CDR1 is LNHDA and CDR2 SQIVND (reference sequence). This CDR3 contains 13 residues. In DNA, the CDR3 is TGTGCCAGTAGTATCCGGACGGACTACGAGCAGTACTTC. This translates into CASSIRTDYEQYF.

The CDR3: CASGLVESRPQHF. DNA of the CDR3: TGTGCTAGTGGTTTGGTAGAGTCCCGGCCCCAGCATTTT. The chain joins TRBV12-5 to TRBJ1-5; D call uncertain. This CDR3 comprises 13 residues. Per germline, CDR1 LGHNT and CDR2 FRNRAP. V was clipped by 0 bases and J by 9 bases, with 9 bases between them.

This clone came up once. The V gene is TRBV19, the J gene TRBJ1-1, with TRBD1 identical over 7 bases. This CDR3 is built from 16 residues. Germline V lookup: CDR1 LNHDA, CDR2 SQIVND (reference sequence). Trimming cost V 10 bases and J 3 bases; bases outside gene matches: 17. CDR3 bases: TGTGCCACCGAGACTCAGGGACAGAAGGTTCACACTGAAGCTTTCTTT. Protein product: CATETQGQKVHTEAFF.

V is TRBV6-5 and J is TRBJ2-7, with a tentative D call TRBD2 (6 bases). The length of the CDR3 is 15 residues. Trimming left V 1 base short and J 2 bases short, with 12 bases between. Germline V gene sequence: CDR1 MNHEY, CDR2 SVGAGI. In DNA form, the CDR3 reads TGTGCCAGCAGTTACTTCCGGGAGACCGCCTACGAGCAGTACTTC. It codes for CASSYFRETAYEQYF.

This clone was counted between two and nine times. The chain combines TRBV5-1 with TRBJ1-1; D remains unclear. Trimming cost V 1 base and J 1 base, with 8 bases left between them. CDR1 SGHRS and CDR2 YFSETQ come from the germline V gene. This CDR3 is built from 14 residues. In DNA, the CDR3 is TGCGCCAGCAGCTTGCAACCCGGGAACACTGAAGCTTTCTTT. Translating gives CASSLQPGNTEAFF.

The genes are TRBV5-1 and TRBJ2-1; 10 bases line up with TRBD2. Looked up from germline, CDR1 is SGHRS and CDR2 is YFSETQ. This CDR3 comprises 15 residues. V shed 8 bases and J 2 bases; nucleotides not matched to a gene: 7. The CDR3 DNA is TGCGCCAGTTTTCCTGGGACTAGCGCCTACAATGAGCAGTTCTTC. This translates into CASFPGTSAYNEQFF.

The V call is TRBV5-1, the J call TRBJ1-1, with D perhaps TRBD1 (6 bases). Germline CDR1 and CDR2: SGHRS and YFSETQ. Trimming stripped 2 bases from V and 4 bases from J, with 12 bases between. The CDR3 is 14 amino acids. For the CDR3, the DNA is TGCGCCAGCAGCTTAGCAGGGGCTGGCACTGAAGCTTTCTTT. It encodes CASSLAGAGTEAFF. The whole variable domain, remainder taken from reference TRBV5-1 and TRBJ1-1, is KAGVTQTPRYLIKTRGQQVTLSCSPISGHRSVSWYQQTPGQGLQFLFEYFSETQRNKGNFPGRFSGRQFSNSRSEMNVSTLELGDSALYLCASSLAGAGTEAFFGQGTRLTVV.

J is TRBJ1-4 and V is TRBV6-6; no reliable D call. Germline V gene data show CDR1 as MNHNY and CDR2 as SVGAGI (reference sequence). V shed 0 bases and J shed 8 bases, with 1 base lying between them. The CDR3 contains 11 residues. CDR3 coding DNA: TGTGCCAGCAGTTACTCGGAAAAACTGTTTTTT. As protein: CASSYSEKLFF.

The genes are TRBV6-8 and TRBJ2-7; a possible D gene is TRBD2 (5 bases). Germline-derived CDR1 and CDR2 are MNHGY and SAAAGT. The CDR3 is 9 residues long. V lost 10 bases and J lost 5, with 6 bases in between. The CDR3 DNA reads TGTGCCATCGGGAACGAGCAGTACTTC. Residues: CAIGNEQYF.

The chain employs TRBV30 and TRBJ1-1, with no clear D. Germline assignment: CDR1 GTSNPN and CDR2 SVGIG (reference sequence). The CDR3 is made up of 12 amino acids. The CDR3 sequence is CAEASRNTEAFF. As DNA, the CDR3 is TGTGCAGAGGCTTCGCGGAACACTGAAGCTTTCTTT.

The chain is built from TRBV28 and TRBJ1-3, with 8 nucleotides matching TRBD1. The germline V gene encodes CDR1 MDHEN and CDR2 SYDVKM. The J segment lost 1 base and the V segment lost 8 bases, leaving 7 bases of the junction unmatched. The CDR3 length is 15 residues. The CDR3 loop is CASGGQVESGNTIYF. In DNA form, the CDR3 reads TGTGCCAGCGGGGGACAGGTGGAGTCTGGAAACACCATATATTTT. Drawing the rest from reference TRBV28 and TRBJ1-3, the complete variable domain is DVKVTQSSRYLVKRTGEKVFLECVQDMDHENMFWYRQDPGLGLRLIYFSYDVKMKEKGDIPEGYSVSREKKERFSLILESASTNQTSMYLCASGGQVESGNTIYFGEGSWLTVV.

This chain joins TRBV30 and TRBJ1-2, with D tentatively TRBD1 (5 bases). Per the germline V gene, CDR1 is GTSNPN and CDR2 is SVGIG (reference sequence). This CDR3 region has 19 residues. V was pared by 1 base and J by 0 bases, with 24 bases between. CDR3 in amino acids: CAWSGGRARSAASNYGYTF. CDR3 nucleotides: TGTGCCTGGAGTGGGGGGAGGGCTCGGTCAGCCGCTTCTAACTATGGCTACACCTTC.

J is TRBJ1-1 and V is TRBV4-1; D perhaps matches TRBD1 (6 bases). The CDR3 is made up of 15 amino acids. V lost 5 bases and J lost 2, with 15 bases in between. Germline V gene lookup returns CDR1 MGHRA and CDR2 YSYEKL. CDR3: CASSVRGGSNTEAFF. DNA of the CDR3: TGCGCCAGCAGCGTAAGGGGGGGGTCAAACACTGAAGCTTTCTTT.

This clone was found a few times. This rearrangement joins TRBV30 to TRBJ2-1; 15 nucleotides match TRBD2. The CDR3 has 17 amino acids. The germline V gene encodes CDR1 GTSNPN and CDR2 SVGIG (reference sequence). After removal of 4 bases from V and 0 bases from J, the junction contained 4 bases not matched to a gene. The CDR3 coding sequence is TGTGCCTGGACGGGGGGACTAGCGGGAGGCTCCTACAATGAGCAGTTCTTC. This sequence encodes CAWTGGLAGGSYNEQFF.

The CDR3 DNA sequence: TGCAGCGTTGGGGGGGGGAGGACTGAAGCTTTCTTT. Protein sequence: CSVGGGRTEAFF. V gene TRBV29-1 combines with J gene TRBJ1-1; D perhaps matches TRBD1 (5 bases). CDR3 length: 12 amino acids. V was trimmed by 4 bases and J by 5 bases, leaving 11 bases between them. Germline V CDR1 and CDR2: SQVTM, ANQGSEA.

The V call is TRBV4-1, the J call TRBJ2-3; TRBD2 matches 9 bases. With V trimmed by 4 bases and J by 2 bases, 10 bases remained unmatched. The CDR3 is made up of 17 amino acids. Germline V gene data show CDR1 as MGHRA and CDR2 as YSYEKL. CDR3 protein: CASSPGLAGLLTDTQYF. Written as DNA, the CDR3 is TGCGCCAGCAGCCCCGGTCTAGCGGGACTTCTCACAGATACGCAGTATTTT.

The chain has TRBV2 and TRBJ2-7; D ambiguous. V was trimmed by 9 bases and J by 5 bases, leaving 20 bases between them. This CDR3 is 14 amino acids long. In germline, CDR1 is SNHLY, CDR2 FYNNEI. CDR3 coding DNA: TGTGCCAGTGGCCTGCAGGCAGGACGGGACGAGCAGTACTTC. Its protein is CASGLQAGRDEQYF.

This sequence joins TRBV10-1 and TRBJ2-3; D gene uncertain. CDR1 and CDR2 (germline): WNHNN, SYGVQD (reference sequence). With 3 bases removed from V and 9 bases from J, the gap between germline ends came to 16 bases. The CDR3 is made up of 14 amino acids. The CDR3, as DNA: TGCGCCAGCAGTGAAGGATACCCCGAAGGCACGCAGTATTTT. This encodes CASSEGYPEGTQYF.

The chain combines TRBV7-9 with TRBJ2-1, with TRBD2 identical over 11 bases. CDR3 size: 17 residues. V lost 5 bases, J lost 10 bases, and 16 bases stayed unmatched. From germline, CDR1 is SEHNR and CDR2 FQNEAQ (reference sequence). CDR3 sequence reads: CASSPYVGLAVSWEQFF. The CDR3 DNA is TGTGCCAGCAGCCCGTATGTGGGACTAGCGGTATCATGGGAGCAGTTCTTC.

The chain combines TRBV7-2 with TRBJ2-7, with D hard to call. Germline V gives CDR1 SGHTA, CDR2 FQGNSA. V lost 5 bases to trimming and J lost 4 bases, with 6 bases between them. The CDR3 consists of 11 residues. The CDR3 spells CASSALYEQYF. The CDR3 coding sequence is TGTGCCAGCAGCGCCCTTTACGAGCAGTACTTC.

The rearrangement links TRBV29-1 to TRBJ2-4; no clear D. V lost 6 bases and J 0 bases, leaving 9 bases between the germline ends. Per the germline V gene, CDR1 is SQVTM and CDR2 is ANQGSEA. The CDR3 extends over 13 amino acids. DNA for the CDR3: TGCAGCGTCGATTCCCTAGCCAAAAACATTCAGTACTTC. Protein: CSVDSLAKNIQYF.